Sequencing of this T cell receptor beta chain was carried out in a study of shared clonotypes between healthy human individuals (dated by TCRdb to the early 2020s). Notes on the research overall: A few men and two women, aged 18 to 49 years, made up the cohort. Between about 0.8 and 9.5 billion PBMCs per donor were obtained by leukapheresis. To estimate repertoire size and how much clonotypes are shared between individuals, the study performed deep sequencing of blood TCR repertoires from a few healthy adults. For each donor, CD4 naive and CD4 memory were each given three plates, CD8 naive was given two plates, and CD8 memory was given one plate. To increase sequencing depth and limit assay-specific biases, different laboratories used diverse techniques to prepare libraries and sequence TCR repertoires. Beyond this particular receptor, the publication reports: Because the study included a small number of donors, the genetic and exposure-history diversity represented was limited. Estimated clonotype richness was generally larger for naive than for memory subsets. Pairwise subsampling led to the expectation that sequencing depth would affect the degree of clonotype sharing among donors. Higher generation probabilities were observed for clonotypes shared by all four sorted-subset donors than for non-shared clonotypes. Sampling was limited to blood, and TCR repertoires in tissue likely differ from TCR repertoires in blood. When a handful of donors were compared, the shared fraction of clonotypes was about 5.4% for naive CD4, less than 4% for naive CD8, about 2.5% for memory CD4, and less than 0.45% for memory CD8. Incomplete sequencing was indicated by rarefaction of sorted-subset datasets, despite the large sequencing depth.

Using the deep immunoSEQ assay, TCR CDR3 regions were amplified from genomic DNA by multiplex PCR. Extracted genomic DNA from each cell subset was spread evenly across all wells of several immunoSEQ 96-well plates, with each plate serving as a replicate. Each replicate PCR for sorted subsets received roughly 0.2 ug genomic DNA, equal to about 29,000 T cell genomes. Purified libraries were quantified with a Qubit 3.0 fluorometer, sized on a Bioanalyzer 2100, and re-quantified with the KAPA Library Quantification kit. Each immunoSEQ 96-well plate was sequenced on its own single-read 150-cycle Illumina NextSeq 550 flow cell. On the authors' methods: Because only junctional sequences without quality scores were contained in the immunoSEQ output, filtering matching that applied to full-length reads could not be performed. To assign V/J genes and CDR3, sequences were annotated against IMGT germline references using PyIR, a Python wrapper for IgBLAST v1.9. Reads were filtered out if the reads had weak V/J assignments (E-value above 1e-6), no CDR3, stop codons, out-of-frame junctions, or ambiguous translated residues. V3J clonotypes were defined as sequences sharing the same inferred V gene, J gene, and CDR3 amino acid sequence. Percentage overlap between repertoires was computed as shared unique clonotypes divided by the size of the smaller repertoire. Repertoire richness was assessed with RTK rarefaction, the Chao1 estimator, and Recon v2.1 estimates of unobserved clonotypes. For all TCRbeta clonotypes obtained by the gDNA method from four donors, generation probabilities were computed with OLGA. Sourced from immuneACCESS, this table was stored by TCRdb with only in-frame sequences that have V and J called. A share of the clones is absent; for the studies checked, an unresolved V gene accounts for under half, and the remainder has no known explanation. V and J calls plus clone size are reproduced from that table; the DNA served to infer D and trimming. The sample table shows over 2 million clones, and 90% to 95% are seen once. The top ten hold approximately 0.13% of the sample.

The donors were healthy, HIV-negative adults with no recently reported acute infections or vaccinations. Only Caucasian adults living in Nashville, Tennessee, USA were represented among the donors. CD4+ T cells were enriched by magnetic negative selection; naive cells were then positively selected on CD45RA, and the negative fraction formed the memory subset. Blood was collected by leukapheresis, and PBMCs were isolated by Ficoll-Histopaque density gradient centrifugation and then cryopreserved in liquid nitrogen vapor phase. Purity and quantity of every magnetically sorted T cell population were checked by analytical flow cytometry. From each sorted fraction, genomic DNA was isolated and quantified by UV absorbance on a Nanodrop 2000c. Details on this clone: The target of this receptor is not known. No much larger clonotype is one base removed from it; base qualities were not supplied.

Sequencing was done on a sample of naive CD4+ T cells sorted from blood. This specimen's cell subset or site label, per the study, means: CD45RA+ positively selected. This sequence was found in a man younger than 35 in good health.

The DNA sequence reads TGTGCCAGCAGTTTGCGGGACAGAAAACTGTTTTTT. Translated, it reads CASSLRDRKLFF. This receptor chain uses TRBV28 and TRBJ1-4, with TRBD1 identical over 7 junction bases. Compared with germline, V lacks 3 bases and J lacks 10 bases; bases without a gene match: 2. The CDR3 covers 12 residues, taking in both the cysteine and the phenylalanine. The sequence is cut down to CDR3 DNA, 36 bases in frame from base 1. CDR1 and CDR2 are drawn from the germline V gene: MDHEN, SYDVKM.